A single sample gave rise to the 31 T cell receptor beta chains below, sequenced in a study of T cell repertoires in cytomegalovirus infection. The antigens of these receptors remain unknown. Each CDR3 protein is one row after TCRdb ran MiXCR on the reads. The sample lists roughly 800,000 distinct CDR3 sequences; under 35% were seen once. The sequences come from cultured CD8+ T cells from PBMCs, collected from culture after CMV antigen stimulation. These receptors all come from a human donor in good health (CMV status not recorded). Some clones in this sample may be carry-over from other donors' samples.

This clonotype turned up a few times. The chain has TRBV6-2 or TRBV6-3 and TRBJ1-4; D remains unclear. Germline CDR1 MNHEY, CDR2 SVGEGT. V was pared by 1 base and J by 5 bases, with 8 bases between. CDR3 length equals 14 residues. The CDR3 DNA follows: TGTGCCAGCAGTTACTTGGGAAGAAATGAAAAACTGTTTTTT. Its translation: CASSYLGRNEKLFF.

This clonotype showed up many times. The genes are TRBV11-3 and TRBJ1-5; 7 bases match TRBD1. CDR1 and CDR2 from the germline V gene are SGHNT and YENEEA. This CDR3 is built from 16 residues. The junction had 6 bases not matched to a gene; V was cut back by 2 bases and J by 2 bases. CDR3 sequence (DNA): TGTGCCAGCAGCTTACCTTACAGGGGAGGCAATCAGCCCCAGCATTTT. Protein product: CASSLPYRGGNQPQHF.

This clonotype was picked up a small number of times. The chain carries TRBV7-9 and TRBJ1-2; TRBD1 might be the D (6 bases). V lost 5 bases to trimming and J lost 4 bases, with 20 bases between them. The CDR3 length is 16 residues. Looked up from germline, CDR1 is SEHNR and CDR2 is FQNEAQ (reference sequence). The CDR3 loop is CASSLGGFKPVYGYTF. In DNA, the CDR3 is TGTGCCAGCAGCCTAGGGGGTTTTAAGCCCGTCTATGGCTACACCTTC.

J is TRBJ2-1 and V is TRBV7-2; D is possibly TRBD2 (5 bases). V lost 3 bases and J 0 bases, leaving 9 bases between the germline ends. This CDR3 is 15 amino acids long. Per germline, CDR1 SGHTA and CDR2 FQGNSA. CDR3 nucleotides: TGTGCCAGCAGCTTTAGGGAGAGCTCCTACAATGAGCAGTTCTTC. This translates into CASSFRESSYNEQFF.

This clonotype was observed a handful of times. The chain couples TRBV4-1 to TRBJ2-7, with 8 bases identical to TRBD2. The ends lost 2 bases at V and 2 bases at J; junction bases unmatched: 8. This CDR3 has 16 residues. Germline V gene lookup returns CDR1 MGHRA and CDR2 YSYEKL. The CDR3, as DNA: TGCGCCAGCAGCCAAACCATAGCGGGGACTCCCTACGAGCAGTACTTC. Protein sequence: CASSQTIAGTPYEQYF.

At least ten counts were recorded for this clonotype. The chain employs TRBV7-9 and TRBJ2-1; no reliable D call. Germline loops: CDR1 SEHNR, CDR2 FQNEAQ (reference sequence). The V end was cut by 5 bases, the J end by 8 bases, with 13 bases between. The CDR3 is made up of 13 amino acids. The CDR3 loop reads CASSPEVIDEQFF. DNA of the CDR3: TGTGCCAGCAGCCCAGAGGTGATCGATGAGCAGTTCTTC. Complete variable domain (other parts from reference TRBV7-9 and TRBJ2-1): DTGVSQNPRHKITKRGQNVTFRCDPISEHNRLYWYRQTLGQGPEFLTYFQNEAQLEKSRLLSDRFSAERPKGSFSTLEIQRTEQGDSAMYLCASSPEVIDEQFFGPGTRLTVL.

Concerning this clonotype: Given a much more abundant clone one base away, this may be a read error. J is TRBJ2-2 and V is TRBV27; D not certain. Germline V gene lookup returns CDR1 MNHEY and CDR2 SMNVEV (reference sequence). The CDR3 runs to 17 residues. Trimming stripped 7 bases from V and 4 bases from J, with 22 bases between. CDR3 sequence reads: CASTFGAWVKGTGELFF. CDR3 sequence (DNA): TGTGCCAGCACCTTCGGAGCGTGGGTCAAAGGCACCGGGGAGCTGTTTTTT.

The chain links TRBV18 to TRBJ2-1; tentative D call: TRBD2 (6 bases). The V gene lost 3 bases and the J gene lost 4 bases, with 16 bases spanning the gap. Germline CDR1 and CDR2: KGHSH and LQKENI. This CDR3 contains 16 residues. CDR3 sequence reads: CASSPTRLATYNEQFF. The CDR3 DNA is TGTGCCAGCTCACCGACTCGGCTAGCGACGTACAATGAGCAGTTCTTC.

This clonotype turned up a few times. J is TRBJ2-1 and V is TRBV7-6; 7 bases match TRBD1. The CDR3 is 16 amino acids. V shed 5 bases, J shed 1 base, and the junction held 8 bases outside the gene matches. From germline, CDR1 is SGHVS and CDR2 FNYEAQ. In nucleotides, the CDR3 is TGTGCCAGCAGCACCTACGACAGGGAATCCTACAATGAGCAGTTCTTC. Residues: CASSTYDRESYNEQFF.

The J gene is TRBJ2-1, the V gene TRBV7-9; 9 positions match TRBD1. Germline trimming cut 8 bases from V and 3 bases from J; bases unmatched to any gene: 8. This CDR3 comprises 15 residues. CDR1 SEHNR and CDR2 FQNEAQ come from the germline V gene (reference sequence). The CDR3 region has the DNA TGTGCCAGCGGTTTACCGGGACAGGGCTACAATGAGCAGTTCTTC. Encoded protein: CASGLPGQGYNEQFF.

Turning to this clonotype: A much bigger clone sits one base away, suggesting this may be a read error. The rearrangement joins TRBV7-3 to TRBJ2-3; 8 nucleotides align to TRBD2. Germline CDR1 SGHTA, CDR2 FQGTGA. With V trimmed by 2 bases and J by 5 bases, 18 bases remained unmatched. The CDR3 sequence is 19 residues long. CDR3 bases: TGTGCCAGCAGCTTACTCCCGCGGAGGCGGGGGGCGGGCATAGATACGCAGTATTTT. Translated: CASSLLPRRRGAGIDTQYF. Full variable domain (rest looked up from reference TRBV7-3 and TRBJ2-3): GAGVSQTPSNKVTEKGKYVELRCDPISGHTALYWYRQSLGQGPEFLIYFQGTGAADDSGLPNDRFFAVRPEGSVSTLKIQRTERGDSAVYLCASSLLPRRRGAGIDTQYFGPGTRLTVL.

This clonotype was seen only once. Written as DNA, the CDR3 is TGTGCCAGCAGCCGAACCCGACAGGGGGGAGGCAATCAGCCCCAGCATTTT. It specifies CASSRTRQGGGNQPQHF. The rearrangement joins TRBV2 to TRBJ1-5, with TRBD1 matching over 9 bases. The CDR3 runs to 17 residues. V gave up 6 bases and J gave up 2 bases; unmatched junction bases: 11. Per germline, CDR1 SNHLY and CDR2 FYNNEI.

This clonotype was detected a few times. The chain is built from TRBV5-4 and TRBJ2-4; no firm D call. CDR1 is SGHNT and CDR2 is YYREEE in the germline V gene (reference sequence). The CDR3 length is 14 residues. V dropped 3 bases and J dropped 0 bases, with 7 bases sitting between them. CDR3 DNA sequence: TGTGCCAGCAGCTCCTTTCTAGCCAAAAACATTCAGTACTTC. Amino acids: CASSSFLAKNIQYF.

This clonotype was seen ten or more times. This chain connects TRBV12-3 or TRBV12-4 to TRBJ2-3, with D possibly called TRBD1 or TRBD2 (6 bases each). The ends were cut back, 3 bases at V and 0 bases at J, with 13 bases in the middle. There are 16 residues in the CDR3. CDR3 residues: CASSFVGGRSTDTQYF. DNA of the CDR3: TGTGCCAGCAGTTTTGTGGGGGGCCGGAGCACAGATACGCAGTATTTT.

This clonotype was counted at least ten times. This sequence joins TRBV7-6 and TRBJ2-3; tentatively, D is TRBD1 or TRBD2 (5 bases each). This CDR3 has 14 amino acids. CDR1 and CDR2 from the germline V gene are SGHVS and FNYEAQ. V lost 4 bases and J lost 5, with 13 bases in between. CDR3 bases: TGTGCCAGCAGCTCGGGGCAGGGCAGAGATACGCAGTATTTT. As protein: CASSSGQGRDTQYF.

The chain is built from TRBV5-6 and TRBJ2-2; D remains unclear. Germline V lookup: CDR1 SGHDT, CDR2 YYEEEE. V shed 7 bases and J shed 6 bases, with 13 bases lying between them. This CDR3 has 13 amino acids. The CDR3 sequence: CASGYTPAGELFF. CDR3 bases: TGTGCCAGCGGGTACACGCCTGCCGGGGAGCTGTTTTTT. Full variable domain (remainder filled in from reference TRBV5-6 and TRBJ2-2): DAGVTQSPTHLIKTRGQQVTLRCSPKSGHDTVSWYQQALGQGPQFIFQYYEEEERQRGNFPDRFSGHQFPNYSSELNVNALLLGDSALYLCASGYTPAGELFFGEGSRLTVL.

The chain carries TRBV7-4 and TRBJ2-1, with 12 bases aligning to TRBD1. The CDR3 loop spans 17 amino acids. Germline assignment: CDR1 SGHVT and CDR2 SQSDAQ. V was pared by 4 bases and J by 5 bases, with 9 bases of the junction left unmatched. The CDR3 sequence is CASSSNGGQGAHNEQFF. The CDR3 nucleotides read TGTGCCAGCAGCTCCAACGGGGGACAGGGGGCGCACAATGAGCAGTTCTTC.

This clonotype was counted ten times or more. The CDR3 DNA follows: TGTGCCAGCAGCCCCATCACCACAGGAAACATTCAGTACTTC. Its protein is CASSPITTGNIQYF. This rearrangement joins TRBV7-2 to TRBJ2-4, with a weak D call TRBD1 (5 bases). V was shortened by 5 bases and J by 6 bases, with 14 bases between the two germline ends. The V gene's germline CDR1 is SGHTA and CDR2 FQGNSA. The CDR3 has 14 residues.

V gene TRBV6-6 combines with J gene TRBJ2-3, with D hard to call. V shed 5 bases and J shed 1 base, with 7 bases lying between them. Germline CDR1 reads MNHNY; CDR2 reads SVGAGI (reference sequence). The CDR3 is 13 amino acids. The CDR3 DNA follows: TGTGCCAGCAGTACCGACCGCACAGATACGCAGTATTTT. Residues: CASSTDRTDTQYF.

The V call is TRBV19, the J call TRBJ1-5; no firm D call. The CDR3 is 13 residues long. Germline values: CDR1 LNHDA, CDR2 SQIVND (reference sequence). Trimming shortened V by 4 bases and J by 6 bases, and 10 bases separated the two germline ends. As DNA, the CDR3 is TGTGCCAGTAGTACACACTGGGCTCAGCCCCAGCATTTT. Translated: CASSTHWAQPQHF.

There are a few counts of this clonotype. The chain employs TRBV7-6 and TRBJ2-7; the D is unclear. The V end lost 5 bases, the J end lost 4 bases, and 18 bases lay between the germline ends. Germline V lookup: CDR1 SGHVS, CDR2 FNYEAQ. The CDR3 has 15 residues. The DNA for the CDR3 is TGTGCCAGCAGCGCGTTCAGTGGCCGGTGGTACGAGCAGTACTTC. Amino acids: CASSAFSGRWYEQYF. The whole variable domain, remainder taken from reference TRBV7-6 and TRBJ2-7, is GAGVSQSPRYKVTKRGQDVALRCDPISGHVSLYWYRQALGQGPEFLTYFNYEAQQDKSGLPNDRFSAERPEGSISTLTIQRTEQRDSAMYRCASSAFSGRWYEQYFGPGTRLTVT.

This clonotype was seen a few times. The V call is TRBV27, the J call TRBJ2-2; D unresolved. The CDR3 contains 16 residues. Germline CDR1 reads MNHEY; CDR2 reads SMNVEV (reference sequence). The V gene lost 5 bases and the J gene lost 0 bases, with 13 bases spanning the gap. DNA of the CDR3: TGTGCCAGCAGTCCCCCGCAGTACGCGAACACCGGGGAGCTGTTTTTT. It translates to CASSPPQYANTGELFF.

There are a few counts of this clonotype. The chain has TRBV27 and TRBJ2-6; D is ambiguous. CDR1 and CDR2 from the germline V gene are MNHEY and SMNVEV (reference sequence). CDR3 length: 15 residues. Trimming cost V 8 bases and J 0 bases, with 11 bases left between them. Here the CDR3 reads CASADGLSGANVLTF. The CDR3 DNA reads as TGTGCCAGCGCCGACGGTCTCTCTGGGGCCAACGTCCTGACTTTC.

This clonotype appeared many times. The CDR3 bases are TGTGCCAGCAGCCCCCGGGACAGGGGAGGGAATGAGCAGTTCTTC. It encodes CASSPRDRGGNEQFF. V gene TRBV7-9 combines with J gene TRBJ2-1; the match to TRBD1 covers 10 bases. Looked up from germline, CDR1 is SEHNR and CDR2 is FQNEAQ (reference sequence). The CDR3 has 15 residues. With V trimmed by 5 bases and J by 7 bases, 8 bases remained unmatched.

This clonotype was observed at least ten times. The chain joins TRBV7-3 to TRBJ2-5; TRBD1 matches 7 bases. The CDR3 consists of 15 residues. J lost 4 bases, V lost 5 bases, and 10 bases had no gene match. Germline V CDR1 and CDR2: SGHTA, FQGTGA. The CDR3 region has the DNA TGTGCCAGCAGCCCGGGGACAGTTTTAAGAGAGACCCAGTACTTC. Protein product: CASSPGTVLRETQYF.

This sequence joins TRBV29-1 and TRBJ1-2; TRBD1 matches at 7 bases. With V trimmed by 3 bases and J by 4 bases, 2 bases remained unmatched. Germline V gene data show CDR1 as SQVTM and CDR2 as ANQGSEA. CDR3 size: 12 residues. This chain's CDR3 is CSVEGQTYGYTF. CDR3 DNA sequence: TGCAGCGTTGAGGGACAGACCTATGGCTACACCTTC. Together with reference TRBV29-1 and TRBJ1-2, the CDR3 gives the full variable domain: SAVISQKPSRDICQRGTSLTIQCQVDSQVTMMFWYRQQPGQSLTLIATANQGSEATYESGFVIDKFPISRPNLTFSTLTVSNMSPEDSSIYLCSVEGQTYGYTFGSGTRLTVV.

This clonotype was counted ten times or more. The CDR3 bases are TGTGCCAGCAGCACCCGTAGCGGGGGGGTCTACAATGAGCAGTTCTTC. Translated: CASSTRSGGVYNEQFF. The chain links TRBV7-6 to TRBJ2-1, with 11 bases fitting TRBD2. The CDR3 is 16 residues long. Per germline, CDR1 SGHVS and CDR2 FNYEAQ. V lost 5 bases, J lost 3 bases, and 6 bases stayed unmatched.

The DNA of the CDR3 is TGCGCCAGCAGCCTTCTGCGGGGGGGCGCGGATGGCTACACCTTC. Translating gives CASSLLRGGADGYTF. This sequence joins TRBV4-1 and TRBJ1-2, with D perhaps TRBD1 (6 bases). Germline V gene data show CDR1 as MGHRA and CDR2 as YSYEKL. This CDR3 comprises 15 residues. V lost 4 bases and J 6 bases, leaving 18 bases between the germline ends.

A note on this clonotype: A much larger clonotype is one base distant, so this may be a read error. This chain connects TRBV7-2 to TRBJ2-3; D might be TRBD2 (6 bases). The CDR3 contains 16 residues. Germline V CDR1 and CDR2: SGHTA, FQGNSA. The CDR3 bases are TGTGCCAGCAGCCCTTGGACAAGCACTAGCACAGATACGAAGTATTTT. Translating it yields CASSPWTSTSTDTKYF.

V usage is TRBV7-6 and J usage is TRBJ2-7; D is uncertain. The germline CDR1 and CDR2 sequences are SGHVS and FNYEAQ. The V end was cut by 1 base, the J end by 0 bases, with 13 bases between. This CDR3 contains 16 residues. The CDR3 DNA sequence: TGTGCCAGCAGCTTAGTGGTCAGAGTGTACTCCTACGAGCAGTACGTC. Translating gives CASSLVVRVYSYEQYV.

This clonotype was observed at least ten times. The chain combines TRBV15 with TRBJ2-5; tentative D call: TRBD2 (6 bases). The CDR3 has 15 amino acids. Germline V gene sequence: CDR1 LNHNV, CDR2 YYDKDF (reference sequence). V lost 0 bases and J lost 9, with 17 bases in between. CDR3 region: CATSRDLGLNLAQYF. In DNA form, the CDR3 reads TGTGCCACCAGCAGAGATCTAGGACTAAATCTGGCCCAGTACTTC.